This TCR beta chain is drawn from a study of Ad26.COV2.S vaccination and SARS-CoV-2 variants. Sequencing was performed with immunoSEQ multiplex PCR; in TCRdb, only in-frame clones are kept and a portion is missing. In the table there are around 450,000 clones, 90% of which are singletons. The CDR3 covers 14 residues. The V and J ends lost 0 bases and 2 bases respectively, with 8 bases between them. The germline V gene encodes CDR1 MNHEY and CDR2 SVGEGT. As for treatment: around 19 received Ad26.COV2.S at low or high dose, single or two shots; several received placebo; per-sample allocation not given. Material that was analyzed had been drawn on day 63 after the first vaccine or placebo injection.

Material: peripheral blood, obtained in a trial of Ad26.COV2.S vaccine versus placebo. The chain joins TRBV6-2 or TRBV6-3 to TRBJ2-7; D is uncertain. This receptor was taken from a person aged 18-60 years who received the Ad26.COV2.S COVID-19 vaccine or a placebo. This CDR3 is CASSYSNGAYEQYF. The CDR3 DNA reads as TGTGCCAGCAGTTACTCGAATGGTGCCTACGAGCAGTACTTC.